These 18 T cell receptor beta chains were all obtained from the same sample, sequenced in a study of T cell repertoires in cytomegalovirus infection. MiXCR, run by TCRdb on the reads, gives a single entry per CDR3 protein. The repertoire holds fewer than 550,000 distinct CDR3 sequences, around 27% seen once, with about 13% in the top ten. Specimen: PBMCs. The receptors were sampled from a human donor in good health (CMV status not recorded). Some clones in this sample may be carry-over from other donors' samples.

As for this clonotype: Given the absence of the conserved phenylalanine or tryptophan at the CDR3 end, a read error is likely. The chain links TRBV7-9 to TRBJ2-1; TRBD2 matches 11 bases. This CDR3 is 17 amino acids long. The V and J ends lost 1 base and 0 bases, in that order; junction bases with no gene match: 2. Germline V gene data show CDR1 as SEHNR and CDR2 as FQNEAQ (reference sequence). As DNA, the CDR3 is TGTGCCAGCAGCTTAGGTAGCGGGAGGGGCTCCTACAATGAGCAGTTCCTC. Translation: CASSLGSGRGSYNEQFL.

This clonotype was seen only a few times. This chain uses TRBV7-9 with TRBJ2-1, with 9 bases lining up with TRBD2. CDR3 length: 15 residues. Germline assignment: CDR1 SEHNR and CDR2 FQNEAQ (reference sequence). V dropped 3 bases and J dropped 6; count of bases not matched to a gene: 6. The CDR3 protein is CASSFYSGSGNEQFF. As DNA, the CDR3 is TGTGCCAGCAGCTTCTATAGCGGGAGCGGCAATGAGCAGTTCTTC.

The sample holds many counts of this clonotype. The rearrangement joins TRBV12-3 or TRBV12-4 to TRBJ2-1; 12 bases match TRBD2. The CDR3 loop spans 16 amino acids. V lost 5 bases to trimming and J lost 8 bases; unmatched junction nucleotides: 10. The DNA of the CDR3 is TGTGCCAGCAGTCAAAGACTAGCGGGAGTTTCGGATGAGCAGTTCTTC. This translates into CASSQRLAGVSDEQFF.

This rearrangement joins TRBV2 to TRBJ2-1, with a weak D call TRBD2 (6 bases). This CDR3 comprises 13 residues. CDR1 SNHLY and CDR2 FYNNEI come from the germline V gene. V was cut by 6 bases and J by 7 bases, with 13 bases left in between. CDR3 in amino acids: CASSAGLENEQFF. In DNA form, the CDR3 reads TGTGCCAGCAGCGCGGGACTCGAAAATGAGCAGTTCTTC.

A single count supports this clonotype. J is TRBJ1-2 and V is TRBV20-1; D is perhaps TRBD1 (6 bases). The CDR3 has 12 residues. The germline V gene has CDR1 DFQATT and CDR2 SNEGSKA (reference sequence). Trimming took 6 bases from V and 3 from J, leaving 11 bases between them. CDR3 loop: CSALSGDYGYTF. The DNA of the CDR3 is TGCAGTGCCCTCTCAGGGGACTATGGCTACACCTTC.

This clonotype was picked up a small number of times. The CDR3 nucleotides are TGTGCCAGCAGCATAGCGGGAGTGGAGCAGTTCTTC. Amino acid sequence: CASSIAGVEQFF. The rearrangement joins TRBV12-3 or TRBV12-4 to TRBJ2-1, with 9 nucleotides matching TRBD2. The CDR3 runs 12 residues. The V gene end was trimmed by 6 bases and the J gene end by 10 bases; junction bases not matched to a gene: 4.

This clonotype came up a few times. J is TRBJ2-2 and V is TRBV24-1, with 7 bases identical to TRBD1. CDR1 is KGHDR, CDR2 SFDVKD, per germline. V shed 0 bases and J 5 bases; nucleotides not matched to a gene: 5. The CDR3 is made up of 16 amino acids. Here the CDR3 DNA reads TGTGCCACCAGTGATTTGCAACAGGGGCGGACCGGGGAGCTGTTTTTT. This sequence encodes CATSDLQQGRTGELFF.

This clonotype was seen once. The rearrangement uses TRBV28 and TRBJ2-3, with unresolved D. This CDR3 is built from 14 residues. The V end lost 8 bases, the J end lost 4 bases, and 16 bases lay between the germline ends. Germline CDR1 reads MDHEN; CDR2 reads SYDVKM. The CDR3 nucleotides are TGTGCCAGCCGCCACAACAGAGGCCCAGATACGCAGTATTTT. This encodes CASRHNRGPDTQYF.

The gene calls are TRBV28 and TRBJ2-1; D is ambiguous. V lost 3 bases, J lost 8 bases, and 8 bases lay in between. The length of the CDR3 is 12 residues. The V gene's germline CDR1 is MDHEN and CDR2 SYDVKM. The CDR3 region is CASSLMGYEQFF. CDR3 nucleotides: TGTGCCAGCAGTTTGATGGGGTATGAGCAGTTCTTC.

The V and J genes are TRBV6-2 or TRBV6-3 and TRBJ2-5; 8 nucleotides match TRBD2. The V gene's germline CDR1 is MNHEY and CDR2 SVGEGT. With V trimmed by 5 bases and J by 4 bases, 12 bases remained unmatched. The CDR3 is 16 residues long. This CDR3 reads CASSDDGLARGETQYF. CDR3 DNA: TGTGCCAGCAGTGACGACGGACTAGCAAGGGGAGAGACCCAGTACTTC.

A word on this clonotype: It is likely a read error, because the conserved phenylalanine at the end of the CDR3 is missing. This rearrangement joins TRBV18 to TRBJ1-1; TRBD1 matches 8 bases. The CDR3 runs to 17 residues. Per the germline V gene, CDR1 is KGHSH and CDR2 is LQKENI. The V and J ends lost 3 bases and 6 bases, in that order; junction bases with no gene match: 15. CDR3 residues: CASSPLQITGGAAEAFS. CDR3 nucleotide sequence: TGTGCCAGCTCACCCCTTCAAATAACAGGGGGGGCGGCTGAAGCTTTCTCT.

The V and J genes are TRBV9 and TRBJ2-1; the D gene is possibly TRBD2 (6 bases). With 1 base removed from V and 0 bases from J, the gap between germline ends came to 23 bases. CDR1 is SGDLS and CDR2 is YYNGEE in the germline V gene. The CDR3 extends over 20 amino acids. CDR3 sequence: CASSVNLITERAGSYNEQFF. CDR3 DNA: TGTGCCAGCAGCGTAAATCTCATTACCGAGCGGGCCGGCTCCTACAATGAGCAGTTCTTC. Filled out from reference TRBV9 and TRBJ2-1, the complete variable domain reads DSGVTQTPKHLITATGQRVTLRCSPRSGDLSVYWYQQSLDQGLQFLIQYYNGEERAKGNILERFSAQQFPDLHSELNLSSLELGDSALYFCASSVNLITERAGSYNEQFFGPGTRLTVL.

This chain links TRBV16 with TRBJ2-3; D is possibly TRBD2 (6 bases). The germline V gene encodes CDR1 KGHSY and CDR2 FQNENV. V shed 3 bases and J shed 4 bases, with 11 bases lying between them. The CDR3 has 14 amino acids. The CDR3 coding sequence is TGTGCCAGCAGCCAGCGGGATTCTTCAGATACGCAGTATTTT. Protein sequence: CASSQRDSSDTQYF.

The table lists this clonotype with a few counts. The V gene is TRBV20-1, the J gene TRBJ2-5; 13 nucleotides align to TRBD2. CDR3 size: 15 residues. The germline CDR1 and CDR2 sequences are DFQATT and SNEGSKA (reference sequence). In DNA, the CDR3 is TGCAGCCCCAACGGGGGACTAGCGGGGAAAGAGACCCAGTACTTC. Its translation is CSPNGGLAGKETQYF.

The genes are TRBV4-3 and TRBJ2-7, with 7 bases aligning to TRBD1. V shed 1 base and J 1 base; nucleotides not matched to a gene: 4. CDR3 size: 15 residues. Germline CDR1 reads LGHNA; CDR2 reads YSLEER. CDR3 amino acids: CASSQGTGLSYEQYV. The CDR3 DNA follows: TGCGCCAGCAGCCAAGGGACAGGCTTATCCTACGAGCAGTACGTC.

The sample holds many counts of this clonotype. The chain carries TRBV7-6 and TRBJ2-7; TRBD2 matches at 9 bases. From germline, CDR1 is SGHVS and CDR2 FNYEAQ. Trimming cost V 4 bases and J 2 bases; bases outside gene matches: 6. There are 15 residues in the CDR3. Here the CDR3 reads CASSSVTSGTYEQYV. As DNA, the CDR3 is TGTGCCAGCAGCTCGGTGACTAGCGGTACCTACGAGCAGTACGTC.

This clonotype has a handful of counts. This chain connects TRBV18 to TRBJ1-4, with a possible D match to TRBD1 (5 bases). CDR3 size: 16 residues. Trimming removed 3 bases from V and 3 bases from J, with 14 bases in between. Germline CDR1 and CDR2: KGHSH and LQKENI. The CDR3 DNA reads TGTGCCAGCTCACCGGCTTCCGGGACGGCTAATGAAAAACTGTTTTTT. Protein product: CASSPASGTANEKLFF.

The chain carries TRBV2 and TRBJ2-1, with TRBD2 identical over 13 bases. This CDR3 has 20 amino acids. Germline CDR1 and CDR2: SNHLY and FYNNEI. Germline trimming cut 1 base from V and 1 base from J; bases unmatched to any gene: 10. This CDR3 is CASSEGSGLAGVRSYNEQFF. Written as DNA, the CDR3 is TGTGCCAGCAGTGAAGGCTCAGGACTAGCGGGAGTTAGGTCCTACAATGAGCAGTTCTTC.